A selection of T cell receptor beta chains follows, all from one sample in a study of T cell responses to AZD1222 COVID-19 vaccine. Generated by immunoSEQ multiplex PCR, the TCRdb table keeps only in-frame clones and is missing some. The data contain 95,000 to 150,000 clones, 75% to 90% of them singletons. Sample: peripheral blood, taken on day 0 of AZD1222 vaccination. Receptor source: an adult in good health. Both conserved end residues are part of each CDR3. The order of the fields is CDR3 length, V gene, clone size, J gene, D gene, CDR3 DNA, CDR3 protein. A D gene is named only where the DNA matches it firmly. Not all rows give a size; the values are once, few, many and, for expanded clones, a class.

length: 13
V: TRBV24-1
size: NA
J: TRBJ1-1
D: NA
DNA: TGTGCCATCAGGGGCAGTAAGGACACTGAAGCTTTCTTT
CDR3: CAIRGSKDTEAFF

length: 17
V: TRBV7-8
size: once
J: TRBJ2-6
D: NA
DNA: TGTGCCAGCAGCTTTGGCAGGGGAATCTCTGGGGCCAACGTCCTGACTTTC
CDR3: CASSFGRGISGANVLTF

length: 16
V: TRBV9
size: NA
J: TRBJ2-2
D: TRBD2
DNA: TGTGCCAGCAGCGTAGGACTAGCGGGAAACACCGGGGAGCTGTTTTTT
CDR3: CASSVGLAGNTGELFF

length: 15
V: TRBV19
size: NA
J: TRBJ2-3
D: TRBD2
DNA: TGTGCCAGTACAGGACTAGCGGGGAACACAGATACGCAGTATTTT
CDR3: CASTGLAGNTDTQYF

length: 17
V: TRBV5-1
size: NA
J: TRBJ1-1
D: NA
DNA: TGCGCCAGCAGCGCTAAGGGGTACCAGGGACTGAACACTGAAGCTTTCTTT
CDR3: CASSAKGYQGLNTEAFF

length: 14
V: TRBV29-1
size: NA
J: TRBJ2-1
D: TRBD2
DNA: TGCAGCGTTGTAGCGGGGGGAACCTACAATGAGCAGTTCTTC
CDR3: CSVVAGGTYNEQFF

length: 15
V: TRBV19
size: NA
J: TRBJ1-6
D: NA
DNA: TGTGCCAGTAGTCCCGAGGACGGGAGGAATTCACCCCTCCACTTT
CDR3: CASSPEDGRNSPLHF

length: 14
V: TRBV11-2
size: NA
J: TRBJ2-1
D: TRBD2
DNA: TGTGCCAGCAGCTTAGGTAGCGGGAGCAGGGAGCAGTTCTTC
CDR3: CASSLGSGSREQFF

length: 12
V: TRBV7-4
size: few
J: TRBJ2-7
D: NA
DNA: TGTGCCAGCAGCTTAATTCAGCCCGAGCAGTACTTC
CDR3: CASSLIQPEQYF

length: 16
V: TRBV19
size: NA
J: TRBJ1-2
D: NA
DNA: NA
CDR3: CASSISGPEVGYGYTF

length: 17
V: TRBV24-1
size: NA
J: TRBJ2-3
D: TRBD1
DNA: TGTGCCACCAGTGATTTGCTGGGACAGGAGAAGACAGATACGCAGTATTTT
CDR3: CATSDLLGQEKTDTQYF

length: 15
V: TRBV4-3
size: NA
J: TRBJ1-2
D: NA
DNA: TGCGCCAGCAGCCGTCAGCCCCAAGACAACTATGGCTACACCTTC
CDR3: CASSRQPQDNYGYTF

length: 16
V: TRBV4-3
size: NA
J: TRBJ1-5
D: NA
DNA: TGCGCCAGCAGCCAAGATGGGCAGGAAGGTGTTCAGCCCCAGCATTTT
CDR3: CASSQDGQEGVQPQHF

length: 15
V: TRBV6-1
size: NA
J: TRBJ1-5
D: NA
DNA: TGTGCCAGCAGTGAACCCGGGGATAGCAATCAGCCCCAGCATTTT
CDR3: CASSEPGDSNQPQHF

length: 14
V: TRBV19
size: few
J: TRBJ2-7
D: TRBD2
DNA: TGTGCCAGTAAGTTTCGGACTAGCGGCTACGAGCAGTACTTC
CDR3: CASKFRTSGYEQYF

length: 15
V: TRBV24-1
size: NA
J: TRBJ2-3
D: NA
DNA: TGTGCCACCAGTGATTCTAGGGACCAAGTGGATACGCAGTATTTT
CDR3: CATSDSRDQVDTQYF

length: 14
V: TRBV30
size: NA
J: TRBJ2-1
D: NA
DNA: TGTGCCTGGAGTGTAGGAGGGGGCGACAATGAGCAGTTCTTC
CDR3: CAWSVGGGDNEQFF

length: 12
V: TRBV6-5
size: NA
J: TRBJ1-1
D: NA
DNA: TGTGCCAGCAGCCATACTAACACTGAAGCTTTCTTT
CDR3: CASSHTNTEAFF

length: 15
V: TRBV4-2
size: NA
J: TRBJ1-3
D: NA
DNA: TGTGCCAGCAGCCAAGAGGACCTCTCTGGAAACACCATATATTTT
CDR3: CASSQEDLSGNTIYF

length: 16
V: TRBV7-2
size: NA
J: TRBJ2-2
D: NA
DNA: TGTGCCAGCAGCTTAACGAGGGGGGCCGGCACCGGGGAGCTGTTTTTT
CDR3: CASSLTRGAGTGELFF

length: 13
V: TRBV7-9
size: NA
J: TRBJ2-3
D: NA
DNA: TGTGCCAGCAGCTCGCAGGGCACAGATACGCAGTATTTT
CDR3: CASSSQGTDTQYF

length: 15
V: TRBV2
size: NA
J: TRBJ1-1
D: NA
DNA: TGTGCCAGCAGATTGGAAGGACAATTGAACACTGAAGCTTTCTTT
CDR3: CASRLEGQLNTEAFF

length: 13
V: TRBV30
size: NA
J: TRBJ2-5
D: NA
DNA: TGTGCCTGGAGTGTACGACGGCAAGAGACCCAGTACTTC
CDR3: CAWSVRRQETQYF

length: 11
V: TRBV30
size: few
J: TRBJ1-5
D: NA
DNA: TGTGCCTGCGGGGTCAATCAGCCCCAGCATTTT
CDR3: CACGVNQPQHF

length: 15
V: TRBV6-5
size: NA
J: TRBJ2-1
D: TRBD2
DNA: TGTGCCAGCAGTCCCGGGACTAGCGGTATCAATGAGCAGTTCTTC
CDR3: CASSPGTSGINEQFF

length: 14
V: TRBV24-1
size: NA
J: TRBJ1-2
D: TRBD1
DNA: TGTGCCACCAGCAATCCGGACAGGGGTAGAGGCTACACCTTC
CDR3: CATSNPDRGRGYTF

length: 16
V: TRBV7-9
size: few
J: TRBJ2-7
D: TRBD2
DNA: TGTGCCAGCAGCTTAGGAAATAGCGGGGGTGCCTACGAGCAGTACTTC
CDR3: CASSLGNSGGAYEQYF

length: 17
V: TRBV28
size: NA
J: TRBJ2-1
D: TRBD2
DNA: TGTGCCAGCAAAAAATTAGCGGGGGGGCCCTCTGGGGATGAGCAGTTCTTC
CDR3: CASKKLAGGPSGDEQFF

length: 12
V: TRBV7-9
size: NA
J: TRBJ1-1
D: NA
DNA: TGTGCCAGCGTACTTATGGGCACTGAAGCTTTCTTT
CDR3: CASVLMGTEAFF

length: 15
V: TRBV6-2/TRBV6-3
size: NA
J: TRBJ2-7
D: TRBD1
DNA: TGTGCCAGCAGTACAGACAGGGGTAGCTCCTACGAGCAGTACTTC
CDR3: CASSTDRGSSYEQYF

length: 14
V: TRBV30
size: NA
J: TRBJ1-4
D: NA
DNA: TGTGCCTGGAGCAAGGCCACAACTAATGAAAAACTGTTTTTT
CDR3: CAWSKATTNEKLFF

length: 14
V: TRBV5-1
size: NA
J: TRBJ2-3
D: NA
DNA: TGCGCCAGCAGCTTCCTAGCTGGCACAGATACGCAGTATTTT
CDR3: CASSFLAGTDTQYF

length: 19
V: TRBV11-3
size: NA
J: TRBJ1-1
D: NA
DNA: TGTGCCAGCATTAAACACCCGCCTCAGGGAAGGGTATGGAACACTGAAGCTTTCTTT
CDR3: CASIKHPPQGRVWNTEAFF

length: 15
V: TRBV27
size: NA
J: TRBJ2-7
D: NA
DNA: TGTGCCAGCAGCTACGCCACGGGGTTCTCCTACGAGCAGTACTTC
CDR3: CASSYATGFSYEQYF

length: 14
V: TRBV30
size: NA
J: TRBJ1-2
D: TRBD1
DNA: TGTGCCTGGAGCACGACAGGGGAGGCCGGGGGCTACACCTTC
CDR3: CAWSTTGEAGGYTF

length: 15
V: TRBV6-4
size: few
J: TRBJ2-2
D: TRBD1
DNA: TGTGCCAGCAGCCGGACAGGGGAAGGCACCGGGGAGCTGTTTTTT
CDR3: CASSRTGEGTGELFF

length: 14
V: TRBV6-5
size: NA
J: TRBJ1-2
D: NA
DNA: TGTGCCAGCAGTTACTCTCCAGGGGACTATGGCTACACCTTC
CDR3: CASSYSPGDYGYTF

length: 11
V: TRBV14
size: NA
J: TRBJ2-7
D: NA
DNA: TGTGCCAGCAGCGAAGGGGGGGAGCAGTACTTC
CDR3: CASSEGGEQYF

length: 14
V: TRBV11-3
size: NA
J: TRBJ1-3
D: NA
DNA: TGTGCCAGCAGCGGCAGGGTTGGTTCAAACACCATATATTTT
CDR3: CASSGRVGSNTIYF

length: 15
V: TRBV5-1
size: NA
J: TRBJ2-1
D: TRBD1
DNA: TGCGCCAGCAGCTTGCTAGGGACAGGGAACAATGAGCAGTTCTTC
CDR3: CASSLLGTGNNEQFF

length: 12
V: TRBV9
size: NA
J: TRBJ1-3
D: NA
DNA: TGTGCCAGCAGCTCTACTGGAAACACCATATATTTT
CDR3: CASSSTGNTIYF

length: 15
V: TRBV11-2
size: NA
J: TRBJ2-7
D: TRBD2
DNA: TGTGCCAGCAGACGTGGGACTAGCCAAACCTACGAGCAGTACTTC
CDR3: CASRRGTSQTYEQYF

length: 13
V: TRBV7-2
size: NA
J: TRBJ2-3
D: TRBD2
DNA: TGTGCCAGCAGCTTCGCGGGGGCAGATACGCAGTATTTT
CDR3: CASSFAGADTQYF

length: 17
V: TRBV11-3
size: NA
J: TRBJ2-3
D: TRBD2
DNA: TGTGCCAGCAGCTTAGTATGGACTAGCGGGAGTGGAGATACGCAGTATTTT
CDR3: CASSLVWTSGSGDTQYF

length: 14
V: TRBV5-4
size: NA
J: TRBJ1-3
D: TRBD1
DNA: TGTGCCAACTATCGACAGGGTTCCGGAAACACCATATATTTT
CDR3: CANYRQGSGNTIYF

length: 17
V: TRBV7-2
size: NA
J: TRBJ2-3
D: NA
DNA: TGTGCCAGCAGCTTAGAGGGGACAGCGGGGGTCACAGATACGCAGTATTTT
CDR3: CASSLEGTAGVTDTQYF

length: 15
V: TRBV30
size: NA
J: TRBJ1-3
D: NA
DNA: TGTGCCTGGCGCCACGGGGAATACTCTGGAAACACCATATATTTT
CDR3: CAWRHGEYSGNTIYF

length: 15
V: TRBV7-3
size: NA
J: TRBJ2-1
D: NA
DNA: TGTGCCAGCAGCTTAAGTAATGGAGTTGTCGATGAGCAGTTCTTC
CDR3: CASSLSNGVVDEQFF

length: 17
V: TRBV13
size: NA
J: TRBJ1-1
D: NA
DNA: TGTGCCAGCAGCTTAGACGGTTTTGGGCAGGCTCACACTGAAGCTTTCTTT
CDR3: CASSLDGFGQAHTEAFF

length: 15
V: TRBV28
size: NA
J: TRBJ2-5
D: TRBD2
DNA: TGTGCCAGCAGTTTGGGACTAGCGGGGCAGGAGACCCAGTACTTC
CDR3: CASSLGLAGQETQYF

length: 14
V: TRBV20-1
size: NA
J: TRBJ2-1
D: TRBD2
DNA: TGCAGTGCGAGTGGGGTAGCGGGGGTGGATGAGCAGTTCTTC
CDR3: CSASGVAGVDEQFF

length: 17
V: TRBV19
size: NA
J: TRBJ1-5
D: TRBD1
DNA: TGTGCCAGTTTGACCACCCACACGACAGGGGACCGTCAGCCCCAGCATTTT
CDR3: CASLTTHTTGDRQPQHF

length: 11
V: TRBV24-1
size: NA
J: TRBJ1-5
D: NA
DNA: TGTGCCACCGGGGAGGGGGGGCCCCAGCATTTT
CDR3: CATGEGGPQHF

length: 12
V: TRBV18
size: NA
J: TRBJ1-3
D: NA
DNA: TGTGCCAGCTCACCCTCTGGAAACACCATATATTTT
CDR3: CASSPSGNTIYF

length: 17
V: TRBV9
size: NA
J: TRBJ2-4
D: TRBD1
DNA: TGTGCCAGCAGCGCGATAGGGACAGGCGTAGCCAAAAACATTCAGTACTTC
CDR3: CASSAIGTGVAKNIQYF

length: 15
V: TRBV19
size: NA
J: TRBJ2-1
D: TRBD1
DNA: TGTGCCAGTACTTGGGAGGGACAGGGGTTCGGTGAGCAGTTCTTC
CDR3: CASTWEGQGFGEQFF

length: 17
V: TRBV18
size: NA
J: TRBJ1-1
D: NA
DNA: TGTGCCAGCTCACCAAACGAGGCGCGGGTTTTGTACACTGAAGCTTTCTTT
CDR3: CASSPNEARVLYTEAFF

length: 16
V: TRBV5-5
size: NA
J: TRBJ1-5
D: NA
DNA: TGTGCCAGCAGCCCCGATGGAGGGGATAGCAATCAGCCCCAGCATTTT
CDR3: CASSPDGGDSNQPQHF

length: 12
V: TRBV19
size: NA
J: TRBJ2-3
D: NA
DNA: TGTGCCAGTATGAGCAGCACAGATACGCAGTATTTT
CDR3: CASMSSTDTQYF